This TCR beta chain comes out of a study of T cell responses to AZD1222 COVID-19 vaccine. Repertoires were generated with immunoSEQ multiplex PCR, while TCRdb's copy carries only in-frame clones and drops some. The sample yields 160,000 or so clones, 70% to 90% seen once. In this sample, this clone turned up a few times. Antigen: not known. Study-level findings and limits: Repertoires were obtained only post-peak T cell response.

From germline, CDR1 is SNHLY and CDR2 FYNNEI. The CDR3 sequence is 14 residues long. Trimming left V 4 bases short and J 4 bases short, with 11 bases between. The source is an adult who received the MenACWY meningococcal vaccine as a control. The chain uses TRBV2 and TRBJ1-5, with D possibly being TRBD1 (6 bases). Source: peripheral blood, taken 28 days after the second dose of the MenACWY control vaccine. Written as DNA, the CDR3 is TGTGCCAGCAGTGTGGGGACACCGAATCAGCCCCAGCATTTT. Protein: CASSVGTPNQPQHF.